This T cell receptor beta chain was found in a study of breast tumors, draining lymph nodes, adjacent tissues. Overall study findings and caveats: Compared with basal-like, luminal-like tumors shared significantly more repertoire with nontumor tissue. Tumor repertoires ranked between lymph nodes and nontumor tissue in diversity, with V and J gene preferences. Most tumor T cells seemingly derive from lymph node, then expand in tumor.

TCRdb recomputed calls from the multiplex PCR reads with MiXCR, one row per CDR3 protein. There are 200,000 or so distinct CDR3 sequences in the sample; roughly 31% occur only once, and around 4.4% lies in the top ten. The table lists this clonotype with many counts. Its antigen is undetermined. A much larger clone is a single base away; this may be a read error. Samples came from axillary lymph nodes draining the breast cancer. The CDR3 has 15 residues. The germline V gene encodes CDR1 SGHVS and CDR2 FQNEAQ. The clonotype was recovered from a female donor with breast cancer. Some clones in this sample may be carry-over from other donors' samples. The chain joins TRBV7-8 to TRBJ2-6, with D possibly TRBD1 on 5 matching bases. Sequences were obtained from axillary lymph node tissue. CDR3 DNA sequence: TGTGCCAGCAGCTATAGTGACTCTGGGGCCAACGTCCTGCCTTTC. It is translated as CASSYSDSGANVLPF.